This T cell receptor beta chain originates from a study of shared clonotypes between healthy human individuals. Germline loops: CDR1 SGHDN, CDR2 FVKESK. The CDR3 sequence is 15 residues long. Trimming took off 0 bases at V and 6 bases at J, with 13 bases between the two ends. Some clones are missing from TCRdb's copy, which holds only in-frame ones; the method was immunoSEQ multiplex PCR. Here the sample spans 550,000 to 800,000 clones, about 92% being singletons. This sequence joins TRBV14 and TRBJ2-3; no clear D. The clonotype was recovered from a man aged 18-30 years in good health. Some clones in this sample may be carry-over from other donors' samples. The sample comprised memory CD8+ T cells from PBMCs. Sample subset: CD45RO+ cells pooled with CCR7-negative TemRA cells. This chain's CDR3 is CASSQEPGIRDTQYF. CDR3 DNA sequence: TGTGCCAGCAGCCAAGAGCCGGGCATACGGGATACGCAGTATTTT.